One and the same sample provided the 9 T cell receptor beta chains below, sequenced in a study of blood T cell repertoires in COVID-19. The assay was immunoSEQ multiplex PCR, and TCRdb's table has in-frame clones only and misses some. The repertoire holds more than 200,000 clones, approximately 84% seen once, with 4.4% in the top ten. Material for sequencing was peripheral blood. These receptors were taken from a man aged 50-59 years with acute or convalescent COVID-19.

This clone has just a few counts. This chain uses TRBV6-5 with TRBJ1-5; TRBD1 matches 7 bases. CDR1 MNHEY and CDR2 SVGAGI come from the germline V gene. The trim removed 6 bases at V and 0 bases at J, leaving 5 bases unmatched. This CDR3 contains 15 residues. The chain's CDR3 is CASSWDSYSNQPQHF. CDR3 nucleotide sequence: TGTGCCAGCAGCTGGGACAGCTATAGCAATCAGCCCCAGCATTTT.

The V call is TRBV19, the J call TRBJ2-5, with 11 bases that match TRBD2. The germline CDR1 and CDR2 sequences are LNHDA and SQIVND (reference sequence). The trim removed 7 bases at V and 5 bases at J, leaving 3 bases unmatched. CDR3 size: 13 residues. For the CDR3, the DNA is TGTGCCAGTAAGCCTAGCGGGGGGGAGACCCAGTACTTC. It yields the protein CASKPSGGETQYF.

CDR3 bases: TGTGCCAGCAGCTTGGGGGGGCGCGAGGAGACCCAGTACTTC. Residues: CASSLGGREETQYF. The chain recombines TRBV5-4 with TRBJ2-5; the D gene is possibly TRBD1 (6 bases). Per germline, CDR1 SGHNT and CDR2 YYREEE (reference sequence). V was cut by 0 bases and J by 5 bases, with 11 bases left in between. The CDR3 consists of 14 residues.

The V and J genes are TRBV5-4 and TRBJ1-1; the match to TRBD1 covers 8 bases. The V gene end was trimmed by 4 bases and the J gene end by 5 bases; junction bases not matched to a gene: 7. CDR1 and CDR2 (germline): SGHNT, YYREEE (reference sequence). This CDR3 comprises 14 residues. This chain's CDR3 is CASSIQGVRTEAFF. As DNA, the CDR3 is TGTGCCAGCAGCATACAGGGGGTACGAACTGAAGCTTTCTTT.

The chain couples TRBV11-2 to TRBJ1-1; D may be TRBD1 (5 bases). Deletions cut 6 bases from V and 10 bases from J, with 21 bases between. The CDR3 loop spans 14 amino acids. Germline CDR1 is SGHAT and CDR2 is FQNNGV. The CDR3 loop reads CASRLTGGSTSAFF. For the CDR3, the DNA is TGTGCCAGCAGATTAACTGGGGGGAGCACATCAGCTTTCTTT.

The chain is built from TRBV6-1 and TRBJ1-1; D is uncertain. This CDR3 is built from 14 residues. V was clipped by 1 base and J by 2 bases, with 8 bases between them. The germline CDR1 and CDR2 sequences are MNHNS and SASEGT. The CDR3 spells CASSEVADNTEAFF. The CDR3 coding sequence is TGTGCCAGCAGTGAAGTTGCAGATAACACTGAAGCTTTCTTT.

V and J are TRBV9 and TRBJ1-2; D is unresolved. This CDR3 has 14 residues. The V gene lost 0 bases and the J gene lost 0 bases, with 6 bases spanning the gap. CDR1 is SGDLS, CDR2 YYNGEE, per germline. The CDR3 protein is CASSVVGANYGYTF. The CDR3 coding sequence is TGTGCCAGCAGCGTAGTCGGGGCTAACTATGGCTACACCTTC.

The gene calls are TRBV10-3 and TRBJ1-4, with 9 bases that match TRBD1. Germline CDR1 and CDR2: ENHRY and SYGVKD. After removal of 6 bases from V and 5 bases from J, the junction contained 4 bases not matched to a gene. The CDR3 is 14 residues long. CDR3 loop: CAIRAGTGNEKLFF. In DNA form, the CDR3 reads TGTGCCATCAGGGCCGGGACAGGGAATGAAAAACTGTTTTTT.

The chain links TRBV30 to TRBJ2-2; possibly TRBD1 for D (6 bases). From germline, CDR1 is GTSNPN and CDR2 SVGIG (reference sequence). V was cut by 0 bases and J by 4 bases, with 9 bases left in between. The CDR3 has 14 amino acids. CDR3 nucleotide sequence: TGTGCCTGGAGTGTACAGGGCGGCACCGGGGAGCTGTTTTTT. It encodes CAWSVQGGTGELFF.